What follows are 10 T cell receptor beta chains derived from one specimen sequenced in a study of CD8 T cells in ankylosing spondylitis. Via MiXCR, TCRdb re-called the 5' RACE reads, giving one row per CDR3 protein. The top ten clones hold under 4% of a sample with around 320,000 distinct CDR3 sequences, under 25% of them seen once. The sample taken for sequencing was blood, either unsorted or a sorted T cell fraction (not recorded which). The receptors stem from a female donor with ankylosing spondylitis or in good health (not recorded which).

The J gene is TRBJ2-7, the V gene TRBV12-3 or TRBV12-4, with TRBD2 matching over 7 bases. Germline trimming cut 4 bases from V and 2 bases from J; bases unmatched to any gene: 11. The CDR3 loop spans 16 amino acids. Here the CDR3 reads CASSSPGGRPPYEQYF. The CDR3 DNA reads as TGTGCCAGCAGTTCTCCGGGAGGACGTCCCCCCTACGAGCAGTACTTC.

This clonotype appeared a single time. The CDR3 sequence is CASSQTGIGETQYF. For the CDR3, the DNA is TGTGCCAGCAGCCAGACAGGGATCGGAGAGACCCAGTACTTC. The chain employs TRBV7-7 and TRBJ2-5; 7 bases fit TRBD1. CDR3 length equals 14 residues. Germline assignment: CDR1 SSHAT and CDR2 FNYEAQ (reference sequence). Germline trimming cut 5 bases from V and 4 bases from J; bases unmatched to any gene: 7.

This clonotype was seen at least ten times. This sequence joins TRBV5-1 and TRBJ2-3; 9 bases are shared with TRBD2. V shed 6 bases and J 3 bases; nucleotides not matched to a gene: 2. Germline CDR1 reads SGHRS; CDR2 reads YFSETQ. The CDR3 is 13 residues long. CDR3 protein: CASKTSGTDTQYF. CDR3 nucleotides: TGCGCCAGCAAAACTAGCGGGACAGATACGCAGTATTTT.

This clonotype occurred a few times. The CDR3 loop is CAISEGDRVAGELFF. In DNA form, the CDR3 reads TGTGCCATCAGTGAGGGGGACAGGGTAGCCGGGGAGCTGTTTTTT. This chain uses TRBV10-3 with TRBJ2-2, with 9 bases that match TRBD1. Germline trimming cut 2 bases from V and 6 bases from J; bases unmatched to any gene: 4. This CDR3 comprises 15 residues. Germline V gene lookup returns CDR1 ENHRY and CDR2 SYGVKD.

This clonotype was counted between two and nine times. The genes are TRBV20-1 and TRBJ2-1, with 9 nucleotides matching TRBD2. The V gene end was trimmed by 5 bases and the J gene end by 3 bases; junction bases not matched to a gene: 17. This CDR3 comprises 18 residues. In germline, CDR1 is DFQATT, CDR2 SNEGSKA (reference sequence). CDR3 sequence (DNA): TGCAGTGCTCCACAAGGGAGCGGGAGGATTCTGGGCTACAATGAGCAGTTCTTC. Translation gives CSAPQGSGRILGYNEQFF.

V and J are TRBV10-3 and TRBJ2-3, with D perhaps TRBD2 (6 bases). Germline-derived CDR1 and CDR2 are ENHRY and SYGVKD. CDR3 size: 15 residues. Trimming removed 10 bases at V and 4 bases at J, with 21 bases between. The CDR3 DNA follows: TGTGCCACCCGTGAACTAGCACAAGGAGCAGATACGCAGTATTTT. This translates into CATRELAQGADTQYF.

This clonotype was observed a handful of times. The chain joins TRBV20-1 to TRBJ2-3; TRBD2 matches 12 bases. V was pared by 6 bases and J by 0 bases, with 10 bases of the junction left unmatched. The CDR3 loop spans 17 amino acids. Germline V gene lookup returns CDR1 DFQATT and CDR2 SNEGSKA (reference sequence). The CDR3 coding sequence is TGCAGTGCCTTATCCAGGACTAGCGGGACTAGCACAGATACGCAGTATTTT. It yields the protein CSALSRTSGTSTDTQYF.

The chain employs TRBV4-3 and TRBJ2-7; 10 bases are a match to TRBD2. Germline lookup yields CDR1 LGHNA and CDR2 YSLEER. The CDR3 runs 16 residues. The junction had 8 bases not matched to a gene; V was cut back by 4 bases and J by 2 bases. The chain's CDR3 is CASSRFITSGTYEQYF. CDR3 DNA sequence: TGCGCCAGCAGCCGATTTATCACTAGCGGGACCTACGAGCAGTACTTC.

The V gene is TRBV20-1, the J gene TRBJ1-5; TRBD1 is a possible D gene (5 bases). This CDR3 is built from 13 residues. V shed 5 bases and J shed 5 bases, with 13 bases lying between them. Germline-derived CDR1 and CDR2 are DFQATT and SNEGSKA (reference sequence). The CDR3 protein is CSALPGSYQPQHF. The DNA for the CDR3 is TGCAGTGCTTTACCAGGGTCCTATCAGCCCCAGCATTTT.

This chain uses TRBV12-5 with TRBJ1-1, with no clear D. Germline-derived CDR1 and CDR2 are LGHNT and FRNRAP. The CDR3 totals 15 residues. Trimming shortened V by 2 bases and J by 4 bases, and 14 bases separated the two germline ends. The CDR3 region is CASGLPKGGGTEAFF. As DNA, the CDR3 is TGTGCTAGTGGTTTGCCAAAAGGAGGCGGCACTGAAGCTTTCTTT.